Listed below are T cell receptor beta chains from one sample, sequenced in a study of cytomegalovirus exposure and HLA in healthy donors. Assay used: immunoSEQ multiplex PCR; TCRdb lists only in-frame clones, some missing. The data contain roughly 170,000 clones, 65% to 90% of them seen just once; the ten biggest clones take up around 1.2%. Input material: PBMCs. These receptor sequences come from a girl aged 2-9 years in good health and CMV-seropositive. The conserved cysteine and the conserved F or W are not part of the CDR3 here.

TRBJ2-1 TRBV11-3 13 ASSLRVADYNEQF
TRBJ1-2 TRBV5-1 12 ASSINRDRGGYT
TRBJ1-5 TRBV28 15 ASSLPRGDSSNQPQH
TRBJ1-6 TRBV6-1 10 ASMLMWSPLH
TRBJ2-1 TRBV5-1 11 ASSAGPRNEQF
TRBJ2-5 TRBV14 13 ASSQLREPQETQY
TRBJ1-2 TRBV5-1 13 ASSPGPGWLGGYT
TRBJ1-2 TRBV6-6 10 ATQQGSYGYT
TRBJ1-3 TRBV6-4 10 AKGVYGNTIY
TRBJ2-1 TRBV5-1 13 ASSSSSGRENEQF
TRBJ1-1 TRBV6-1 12 ASTLARGTTEAF
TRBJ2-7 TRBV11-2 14 ASSLVRGLLSNEQY
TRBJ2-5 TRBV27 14 ASSLGVAGVVKTQY
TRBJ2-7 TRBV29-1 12 SVEDRQGVYEQY
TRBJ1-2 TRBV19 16 ASSGGGWTYGGSYGYT
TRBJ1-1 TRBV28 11 ASNYRGLEGAF
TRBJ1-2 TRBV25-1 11 ASSGTGGRGYT
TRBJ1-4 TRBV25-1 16 ASSGTPGQGRLRDGLF
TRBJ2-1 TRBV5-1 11 ASSLSDFNEQF
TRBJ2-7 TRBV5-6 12 ASSLRQGVHEQY
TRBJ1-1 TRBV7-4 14 ASSVEILTGVPEAF
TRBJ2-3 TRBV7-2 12 ASSRARLVNTQY
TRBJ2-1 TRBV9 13 ASSPPTSGRNEQF
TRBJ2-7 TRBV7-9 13 ASSWRPGTSDEQY
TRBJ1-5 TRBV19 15 ASSTTRDRGSNQPQH
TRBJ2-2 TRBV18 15 ASSPKPDRVETGELF
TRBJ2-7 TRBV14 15 ASSQGTASGTPYEQY
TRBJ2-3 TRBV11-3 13 ASSRGQGAGDTQY
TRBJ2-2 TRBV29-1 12 SVGRQGGAGELF
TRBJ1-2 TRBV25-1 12 ASSELSRGDGYT